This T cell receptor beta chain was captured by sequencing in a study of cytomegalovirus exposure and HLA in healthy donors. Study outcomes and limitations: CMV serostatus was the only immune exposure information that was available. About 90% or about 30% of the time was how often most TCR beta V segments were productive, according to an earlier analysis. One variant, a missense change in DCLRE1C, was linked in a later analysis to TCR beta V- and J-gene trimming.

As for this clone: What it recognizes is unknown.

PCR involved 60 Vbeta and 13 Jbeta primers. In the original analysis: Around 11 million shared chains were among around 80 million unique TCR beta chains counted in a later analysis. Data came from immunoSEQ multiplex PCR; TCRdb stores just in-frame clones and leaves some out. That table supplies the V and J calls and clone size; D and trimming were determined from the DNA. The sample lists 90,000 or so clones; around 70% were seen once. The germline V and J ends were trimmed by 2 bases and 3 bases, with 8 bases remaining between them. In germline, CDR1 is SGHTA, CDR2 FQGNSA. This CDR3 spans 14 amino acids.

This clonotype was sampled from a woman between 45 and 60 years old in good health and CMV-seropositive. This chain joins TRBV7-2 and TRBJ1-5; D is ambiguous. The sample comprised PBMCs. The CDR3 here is CASSLIQTNQPQHF. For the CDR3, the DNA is TGTGCCAGCAGCTTAATACAGACCAATCAGCCCCAGCATTTT.